What follows are 25 T cell receptor beta chains derived from one specimen sequenced in a study of cytotoxic CD8 clonotypes in ibrutinib-treated CLL. TCRdb keeps only in-frame clones here, not all; method: immunoSEQ multiplex PCR. Altogether over 130,000 clones are present, 80% being singletons, with the ten largest covering roughly 7.2%. Specimen: PBMCs, collected after 36 months of ibrutinib treatment. The receptors stem from a human donor with chronic lymphocytic leukemia.

On this clone: In the same sample, other DNA sequences code for this CDR3. The genes are TRBV5-1 and TRBJ1-2; D is undetermined. The CDR3 spans 12 residues. V was trimmed by 2 bases and J by 5 bases, leaving 7 bases between them. Germline assignment: CDR1 SGHRS and CDR2 YFSETQ. The CDR3 protein is CASSLGGYGYTF. The CDR3, as DNA: TGCGCCAGCAGCTTAGGCGGGTATGGCTACACCTTC.

V gene TRBV28 combines with J gene TRBJ2-1, with D perhaps being TRBD1 or TRBD2 (6 bases each). Trimming shortened V by 11 bases and J by 4 bases, and 18 bases separated the two germline ends. CDR1 and CDR2 from the germline V gene are MDHEN and SYDVKM. CDR3 length: 14 amino acids. CDR3 nucleotide sequence: TGTGCCGCAGACAAAGGGGGGTCGTACAATGAGCAGTTCTTC. It yields the protein CAADKGGSYNEQFF.

The rearrangement joins TRBV5-1 to TRBJ1-5, with D maybe TRBD1 (5 bases). The ends were cut back, 4 bases at V and 1 base at J, with 12 bases in the middle. The length of the CDR3 is 15 residues. The V gene's germline CDR1 is SGHRS and CDR2 YFSETQ. The CDR3 region is CASSPWAGSNQPQHF. Here the CDR3 DNA reads TGCGCCAGCAGCCCGTGGGCAGGGAGCAATCAGCCCCAGCATTTT.

The chain couples TRBV11-2 to TRBJ2-5, with no clear D. The CDR3 totals 11 residues. Trimming took 5 bases from V and 5 from J, leaving 6 bases between them. Germline V CDR1 and CDR2: SGHAT, FQNNGV. DNA of the CDR3: TGTGCCAGCAGCCCCCTTGAGACCCAGTACTTC. Protein: CASSPLETQYF.

V and J are TRBV5-6 and TRBJ1-4; possibly TRBD1 for D (5 bases). Trimming removed 4 bases from V and 5 bases from J, with 15 bases in between. The CDR3 runs 15 residues. Germline V CDR1 and CDR2: SGHDT, YYEEEE. The CDR3 DNA reads TGTGCCAGCAGCCCATACAGGATACGGAATGAAAAACTGTTTTTT. The encoded protein is CASSPYRIRNEKLFF.

The chain has TRBV30 and TRBJ2-7; 10 bases agree with TRBD1. Germline assignment: CDR1 GTSNPN and CDR2 SVGIG (reference sequence). V shed 2 bases and J 1 base; nucleotides not matched to a gene: 8. CDR3 length equals 16 residues. In DNA, the CDR3 is TGTGCCTGGAGTTTACCCGGGACAGGGGTTTCCTACGAGCAGTACTTC. Its translation: CAWSLPGTGVSYEQYF.

The chain employs TRBV30 and TRBJ2-7; D gene uncertain. Trimming removed 0 bases from V and 2 bases from J, with 11 bases in between. Germline CDR1 and CDR2: GTSNPN and SVGIG (reference sequence). The CDR3 loop spans 14 amino acids. The chain's CDR3 is CAWSVWTAPYEQYF. As DNA, the CDR3 is TGTGCCTGGAGTGTTTGGACCGCTCCCTACGAGCAGTACTTC.

The chain has TRBV5-1 and TRBJ1-1; the D is unclear. The CDR3 sequence is 14 residues long. V gave up 1 base and J gave up 2 bases, with 9 bases separating them. From germline, CDR1 is SGHRS and CDR2 YFSETQ. The CDR3 DNA reads as TGCGCCAGCAGCTTGCAACCGGGAAACACTGAAGCTTTCTTT. Translating gives CASSLQPGNTEAFF.

This clone has a handful of counts. The rearrangement links TRBV4-1 to TRBJ1-3; no definite D call. Trimming cost V 1 base and J 7 bases, with 8 bases left between them. Germline CDR1 is MGHRA and CDR2 is YSYEKL. The CDR3 covers 13 residues. The CDR3 DNA is TGCGCCAGCAGCCAAGCCCCCGGGAACACCATATATTTT. Amino acids: CASSQAPGNTIYF.

This chain uses TRBV7-2 with TRBJ1-6, with D unresolved. Germline CDR1 and CDR2: SGHTA and FQGNSA. Trimming took 5 bases from V and 8 from J, leaving 10 bases between them. This CDR3 has 13 amino acids. The DNA of the CDR3 is TGTGCCAGCAGCCGCCCCGTCCATTCACCCCTCCACTTT. Translated, it gives CASSRPVHSPLHF.

This clone was seen only a few times. The V call is TRBV29-1, the J call TRBJ2-3, with D unresolved. This CDR3 comprises 11 residues. The germline CDR1 and CDR2 sequences are SQVTM and ANQGSEA. The V and J ends lost 8 bases and 2 bases respectively, with 8 bases between them. CDR3 in DNA: TGCAGCCTTAGTCTCACAGATACGCAGTATTTT. Protein: CSLSLTDTQYF.

The V call is TRBV5-1, the J call TRBJ2-1; 10 bases match TRBD1. Trimming took 2 bases from V and 3 from J; bases not matched to a gene: 5. CDR1 and CDR2 (germline): SGHRS, YFSETQ. This CDR3 region has 16 residues. The CDR3 DNA reads as TGCGCCAGCAGCTTAGGGGACAGGGGTAACTACAATGAGCAGTTCTTC. Encoded protein: CASSLGDRGNYNEQFF.

This clone was seen only once. The chain employs TRBV18 and TRBJ1-5; D gene ambiguous. Per germline, CDR1 KGHSH and CDR2 LQKENI. The CDR3 has 14 residues. The V and J ends lost 2 bases and 2 bases respectively, with 7 bases between them. CDR3 protein: CASSPAAGNQPQHF. The DNA of the CDR3 is TGTGCCAGCTCACCAGCGGCAGGCAATCAGCCCCAGCATTTT. Full variable domain (missing parts from reference TRBV18 and TRBJ1-5): NAGVMQNPRHLVRRRGQEARLRCSPMKGHSHVYWYRQLPEEGLKFMVYLQKENIIDESGMPKERFSAEFPKEGPSILRIQQVVRGDSAAYFCASSPAAGNQPQHFGDGTRLSIL.

The chain carries TRBV9 and TRBJ2-7; no definite D call. The germline V gene has CDR1 SGDLS and CDR2 YYNGEE. The CDR3 has 15 residues. V gave up 0 bases and J gave up 5 bases, with 15 bases separating them. CDR3 in amino acids: CASSVGPRSSDEQYF. The CDR3 DNA reads TGTGCCAGCAGCGTAGGCCCCCGGAGCAGCGACGAGCAGTACTTC.

In the case of this clone: Other DNA sequences in the same sample also yield this CDR3. The chain joins TRBV13 to TRBJ1-5, with D hard to call. Trimming pared 5 bases from V and 2 bases from J, leaving 7 bases between. The CDR3 has 13 amino acids. The germline gives CDR1 PRHDT, CDR2 FYEKMQ (reference sequence). DNA of the CDR3: TGTGCCAGCAGCCTCAGGCGCAATCAGCCCCAGCATTTT. This codes for CASSLRRNQPQHF.

The chain employs TRBV29-1 and TRBJ2-7, with D possibly matching TRBD1 (6 bases). The V and J ends lost 6 bases and 0 bases respectively, with 12 bases between them. Germline CDR1 SQVTM, CDR2 ANQGSEA. The length of the CDR3 is 13 residues. The CDR3 DNA is TGCAGCGTCCAAGACAGGATCTCCTACGAGCAGTACTTC. As protein: CSVQDRISYEQYF.

The chain has TRBV5-6 and TRBJ2-5, with 7 bases lining up with TRBD1. The germline CDR1 and CDR2 sequences are SGHDT and YYEEEE. CDR3 size: 17 residues. The J segment lost 2 bases and the V segment lost 5 bases, leaving 15 bases of the junction unmatched. The CDR3 is CASRYRVTGLTQETQYF. The CDR3 region has the DNA TGTGCCAGCAGATATCGCGTGACAGGGTTGACGCAAGAGACCCAGTACTTC.

The gene calls are TRBV6-5 and TRBJ1-4; D is ambiguous. The germline gives CDR1 MNHEY, CDR2 SVGAGI. V gave up 6 bases and J gave up 12 bases, with 11 bases separating them. The CDR3 length is 11 residues. As DNA, the CDR3 is TGTGCCAGCAGCCACCTGGGCCAACTGTTTTTT. The encoded protein is CASSHLGQLFF.

The chain employs TRBV13 and TRBJ2-1; 12 bases match TRBD2. The V gene end was trimmed by 5 bases and the J gene end by 5 bases; junction bases not matched to a gene: 7. The length of the CDR3 is 16 residues. Germline loops: CDR1 PRHDT, CDR2 FYEKMQ (reference sequence). CDR3 region: CASSARTSGKNNEQFF. In DNA, the CDR3 is TGTGCCAGCAGCGCCCGGACTAGCGGGAAAAACAATGAGCAGTTCTTC.

V and J are TRBV5-1 and TRBJ2-7; D is possibly TRBD1 or TRBD2 (5 bases each). The CDR3 extends over 15 amino acids. V shed 1 base and J shed 6 bases, with 17 bases lying between them. The germline V gene has CDR1 SGHRS and CDR2 YFSETQ. CDR3 nucleotides: TGCGCCAGCAGCTTGAACAAGGGGACCCCCACCGAGCAGTACTTC. The encoded protein is CASSLNKGTPTEQYF.

The chain uses TRBV7-3 and TRBJ2-1, with a weak D call TRBD1 (6 bases). The CDR3 is made up of 14 amino acids. Trimming stripped 2 bases from V and 9 bases from J, with 14 bases between. CDR1 and CDR2 from the germline V gene are SGHTA and FQGTGA. For the CDR3, the DNA is TGTGCCAGCAGCTTACTAGGGGGAGTGGGTGAGCAGTTCTTC. Protein product: CASSLLGGVGEQFF.

In its sample, this clone was seen a few times. The chain employs TRBV7-6 and TRBJ1-1, with TRBD1 as a possible D gene (6 bases). Germline assignment: CDR1 SGHVS and CDR2 FNYEAQ. The CDR3 has 16 residues. Between the trimmed V and J ends, which lost 2 bases and 5 bases, there was a span of 18 bases. CDR3 residues: CASSLPKDSRETEAFF. The CDR3 nucleotides read TGTGCCAGCAGCTTACCGAAGGACAGTCGAGAGACTGAAGCTTTCTTT.

The gene calls are TRBV5-1 and TRBJ2-7; 7 bases line up with TRBD2. Trimming cost V 6 bases and J 2 bases; bases outside gene matches: 8. The CDR3 has 14 residues. CDR1 is SGHRS, CDR2 YFSETQ, per germline. This CDR3 is CASNPAGDTYEQYF. Here the CDR3 DNA reads TGCGCCAGCAACCCCGCGGGGGATACCTACGAGCAGTACTTC.

This chain joins TRBV30 and TRBJ1-1; weak D call: TRBD1 (5 bases). With 5 bases removed from V and 5 bases from J, the gap between germline ends came to 12 bases. There are 12 residues in the CDR3. The germline V gene encodes CDR1 GTSNPN and CDR2 SVGIG (reference sequence). The DNA for the CDR3 is TGTGCCTGGGGGCAGGGAGGGACTGAAGCTTTCTTT. It is translated as CAWGQGGTEAFF.

This rearrangement joins TRBV6-6 to TRBJ1-3, with 8 bases that match TRBD1. Germline V lookup: CDR1 MNHNY, CDR2 SVGAGI (reference sequence). The V segment lost 7 bases and the J segment 5 bases; nucleotides outside the gene matches: 7. The CDR3 covers 14 residues. As DNA, the CDR3 is TGTGCCAGCAATTCGAGGACAGGGAGAAACACCATATATTTT. Its protein is CASNSRTGRNTIYF.